These 25 T cell receptor beta chains share one sample of origin, sequenced in a study of T cell repertoires in cytomegalovirus infection. Using its own MiXCR run on the reads, TCRdb lists one record per CDR3 protein. The sample holds approximately 630,000 distinct CDR3 sequences, 20% to 25% seen once. The sample taken for sequencing was CD8+ T cells from PBMCs. The receptors derive from a human donor in good health (CMV status not recorded). Some clones in this sample may be carry-over from other donors' samples.

The chain joins TRBV15 to TRBJ2-3, with 8 nucleotides matching TRBD2. V was clipped by 8 bases and J by 2 bases; unmatched bases: 18. The length of the CDR3 is 18 residues. Per the germline V gene, CDR1 is LNHNV and CDR2 is YYDKDF (reference sequence). CDR3 loop: CATRGHGGGGTLTDTQYF. The CDR3 DNA is TGTGCCACCCGTGGCCACGGGGGCGGGGGGACCCTCACAGATACGCAGTATTTT.

This clonotype was seen a few times. The V gene is TRBV10-3, the J gene TRBJ2-7; 9 bases are shared with TRBD1. Trimming took 8 bases from V and 5 from J; bases not matched to a gene: 7. Germline values: CDR1 ENHRY, CDR2 SYGVKD. This CDR3 has 13 residues. The CDR3 here is CAIGGQGSDEQYF. CDR3 nucleotides: TGTGCCATCGGGGGACAGGGATCCGACGAGCAGTACTTC.

This clonotype was seen a few times. The rearrangement joins TRBV7-3 to TRBJ2-1; D is unclear. V lost 5 bases to trimming and J lost 3 bases, with 8 bases between them. The germline CDR1 and CDR2 sequences are SGHTA and FQGTGA. The CDR3 covers 13 residues. The CDR3 nucleotides are TGTGCCAGCAGCCCCGAAAGCTACAATGAGCAGTTCTTC. This sequence encodes CASSPESYNEQFF.

This clonotype was observed a handful of times. The chain has TRBV20-1 and TRBJ1-6; no clear D gene. The V gene's germline CDR1 is DFQATT and CDR2 SNEGSKA (reference sequence). This CDR3 is built from 15 residues. V lost 0 bases and J lost 3, with 9 bases in between. The CDR3: CSARDRDNYNSPLHF. The DNA for the CDR3 is TGCAGTGCTAGAGATCGGGATAACTATAATTCACCCCTCCACTTT.

This clonotype has ten or more counts. The chain has TRBV7-3 and TRBJ2-1; TRBD1 or TRBD2 may be the D gene (6 bases each). The CDR3 has 14 amino acids. The germline V and J ends were trimmed by 0 bases and 6 bases, with 9 bases remaining between them. From germline, CDR1 is SGHTA and CDR2 FQGTGA. CDR3 in amino acids: CASSLTGGGNEQFF. The CDR3 nucleotides read TGTGCCAGCAGCTTAACAGGGGGAGGCAATGAGCAGTTCTTC.

This clonotype was seen only a few times. This chain uses TRBV11-1 with TRBJ2-5; no reliable D call. The V end was cut by 8 bases, the J end by 7 bases, with 11 bases between. Germline CDR1 and CDR2: SGHAT and FQDESV (reference sequence). This CDR3 comprises 11 residues. This chain's CDR3 is CASVFEATQYF. In DNA form, the CDR3 reads TGTGCCAGCGTGTTCGAAGCGACCCAGTACTTC.

The chain is built from TRBV12-3 or TRBV12-4 and TRBJ2-7; 10 bases fit TRBD1. The junction had 6 bases not matched to a gene; V was cut back by 5 bases and J by 5 bases. The CDR3 has 14 amino acids. The CDR3 DNA is TGTGCCAGCAGTCCGACAGGGGGCGGCCACGAGCAGTACTTC. Residues: CASSPTGGGHEQYF.

This clonotype was seen more than once but under ten times. The V call is TRBV29-1, the J call TRBJ2-2; 9 positions agree with TRBD2. J was trimmed by 9 bases and V by 4 bases; bases with no gene match: 9. The CDR3 contains 14 residues. The germline gives CDR1 SQVTM, CDR2 ANQGSEA. The CDR3 region has the DNA TGCAGCGTTGTGCCGGGACTAGCATCACGGGAGCTGTTTTTT. This encodes CSVVPGLASRELFF.

The J gene is TRBJ2-6, the V gene TRBV6-5; TRBD2 is a possible D gene (6 bases). The CDR3 is 18 residues long. CDR1 MNHEY and CDR2 SVGAGI come from the germline V gene. Trimming shortened V by 1 base and J by 2 bases, and 15 bases separated the two germline ends. The CDR3, as DNA: TGTGCCAGCAGTTACTTGGGGGGTATTTCGACTGGGGCCAACGTCCTGACTTTC. It is translated as CASSYLGGISTGANVLTF.

This rearrangement joins TRBV20-1 to TRBJ2-2; 10 nucleotides line up with TRBD2. The CDR3 runs 16 residues. After removal of 1 base from V and 1 base from J, the junction contained 3 bases not matched to a gene. In germline, CDR1 is DFQATT, CDR2 SNEGSKA (reference sequence). CDR3 residues: CSARVTSGMNTGELFF. The CDR3 DNA is TGCAGTGCTAGAGTAACTAGCGGGATGAACACCGGGGAGCTGTTTTTT.

The rearrangement uses TRBV28 and TRBJ2-1; the match to TRBD1 covers 8 bases. V lost 8 bases and J lost 6; bases outside the gene matches: 6. Germline loops: CDR1 MDHEN, CDR2 SYDVKM. This CDR3 is 13 amino acids long. The CDR3 region has the DNA TGTGCCAGCGGTCAGGGGGCGGGCAATGAGCAGTTCTTC. It codes for CASGQGAGNEQFF.

This clonotype was picked up a small number of times. V is TRBV27 and J is TRBJ2-3, with TRBD2 matching over 9 bases. This CDR3 is built from 16 residues. J gave up 5 bases and V 7 bases, and 13 bases lay outside the gene matches. In germline, CDR1 is MNHEY, CDR2 SMNVEV (reference sequence). The CDR3 coding sequence is TGTGCCAGCACCGGGGGCAGCCTAGCGGGGCGAGATACGCAGTATTTT. It codes for CASTGGSLAGRDTQYF.

Details on this clonotype: The conserved final phenylalanine or tryptophan is absent from the CDR3, which likely points to a read error. This chain joins TRBV29-1 and TRBJ2-3; 16 positions match TRBD2. The CDR3 sequence is 19 residues long. The germline V gene encodes CDR1 SQVTM and CDR2 ANQGSEA. Losses at the gene ends were 4 bases for V and 1 base for J; bases not matched to a gene: 11. DNA for the CDR3: TGCAGCGTTGCCGGGACTAGCGGGGGGGCGTTGAGTGGCACAGATACGCAGTATGTT. The encoded protein is CSVAGTSGGALSGTDTQYV.

This clonotype was found many times. The J gene is TRBJ2-7, the V gene TRBV7-9; TRBD1 aligns across 7 bases. Germline-derived CDR1 and CDR2 are SEHNR and FQNEAQ (reference sequence). V shed 4 bases, J shed 1 base, and the junction held 10 bases outside the gene matches. CDR3 length: 16 amino acids. DNA of the CDR3: TGTGCCAGCAGCTCGAGGACAGGACGAGGGTCCTACGAGCAGTACTTC. Its protein is CASSSRTGRGSYEQYF.

The rearrangement joins TRBV29-1 to TRBJ1-2; 7 bases match TRBD1. The CDR3 is made up of 15 amino acids. V lost 6 bases to trimming and J lost 3 bases; unmatched junction nucleotides: 13. In germline, CDR1 is SQVTM, CDR2 ANQGSEA. CDR3 sequence reads: CSVIHRGEIDYGYTF. CDR3 in DNA: TGCAGCGTGATACACAGGGGAGAGATTGACTATGGCTACACCTTC.

This clonotype was observed a handful of times. A junction end diverges from the germline sequence, so it may reflect a read error. The V call is TRBV4-2, the J call TRBJ1-1, with a weak D call TRBD1 (5 bases). CDR1 LGHNA and CDR2 YNFKEQ come from the germline V gene. CDR3 length equals 17 residues. Here the CDR3 reads CAGSQLRNSGIFTEAFF. The DNA of the CDR3 is TGTGCCGGCAGCCAATTACGAAATTCAGGGATTTTCACTGAAGCTTTCTTT.

This clonotype was observed at least ten times. This chain links TRBV12-3 or TRBV12-4 with TRBJ1-2; maybe TRBD1 (6 bases). Trimming left V 3 bases short and J 4 bases short, with 15 bases between. The CDR3 runs 15 residues. CDR3 bases: TGTGCCAGCAGTTTCGGGAGACAGGACGTCTATGGCTACACCTTC. It codes for CASSFGRQDVYGYTF.

This chain links TRBV29-1 with TRBJ2-5, with D possibly matching TRBD1 (5 bases). The ends were cut back, 0 bases at V and 4 bases at J, with 12 bases in the middle. Per germline, CDR1 SQVTM and CDR2 ANQGSEA. This CDR3 spans 14 amino acids. The CDR3 protein is CSVEDQQVVETQYF. CDR3 coding DNA: TGCAGCGTTGAAGATCAACAGGTCGTAGAGACCCAGTACTTC.

The CDR3 is CASSFGVGEQFF. CDR3 nucleotide sequence: TGTGCCAGTAGTTTCGGGGTTGGGGAGCAGTTCTTC. V gene TRBV19 combines with J gene TRBJ2-1; D is perhaps TRBD2 (5 bases). This CDR3 is 12 amino acids long. Germline-derived CDR1 and CDR2 are LNHDA and SQIVND (reference sequence). Trimming left V 5 bases short and J 10 bases short, with 12 bases between.

Many counts were recorded for this clonotype. The rearrangement uses TRBV7-8 and TRBJ2-2; 7 positions agree with TRBD2. Trimming at V came to 0 bases and at J to 4 bases, leaving 5 bases not matched to a gene. CDR1 SGHVS and CDR2 FQNEAQ come from the germline V gene. This CDR3 is 16 amino acids long. The CDR3 loop is CASSLAWRGSTGELFF. CDR3 sequence (DNA): TGTGCCAGCAGCTTAGCTTGGCGGGGGAGCACCGGGGAGCTGTTTTTT.

This clonotype was counted ten times or more. The genes are TRBV7-2 and TRBJ2-3, with 7 bases identical to TRBD2. Trimming cost V 7 bases and J 1 base; bases outside gene matches: 5. Germline V gives CDR1 SGHTA, CDR2 FQGNSA. The CDR3 is made up of 14 amino acids. CDR3 in DNA: TGTGCCAGCATGGTCCGGGGGGGCACAGATACGCAGTATTTT. It encodes CASMVRGGTDTQYF.

V usage is TRBV20-1 and J usage is TRBJ2-7, with 7 bases matching TRBD2. The trim removed 0 bases at V and 6 bases at J, leaving 5 bases unmatched. Germline V gene data show CDR1 as DFQATT and CDR2 as SNEGSKA (reference sequence). The CDR3 loop spans 13 amino acids. CDR3 residues: CSARDREGSEQYV. CDR3 nucleotide sequence: TGCAGTGCTAGAGACAGGGAGGGCTCCGAGCAGTACGTC.

The DNA for the CDR3 is TGCAGTGCTAGTCTCGGGGGGCCGGATGGCTACACCTTC. This encodes CSASLGGPDGYTF. The rearrangement joins TRBV20-1 to TRBJ1-2, with D perhaps TRBD1 (6 bases). The CDR3 runs 13 residues. CDR1 is DFQATT and CDR2 is SNEGSKA in the germline V gene (reference sequence). The V end was cut by 3 bases, the J end by 6 bases, with 14 bases between.

V is TRBV6-2 or TRBV6-3 and J is TRBJ1-5; no firm D call. V dropped 8 bases and J dropped 3 bases, with 17 bases sitting between them. Germline lookup yields CDR1 MNHEY and CDR2 SVGEGT. CDR3 length: 15 amino acids. CDR3: CASAVIQTNNQPQHF. CDR3 in DNA: TGTGCCAGCGCGGTCATCCAAACGAACAATCAGCCCCAGCATTTT.

This clonotype was detected ten times or more. The chain recombines TRBV6-2 or TRBV6-3 with TRBJ2-2; D is unclear. The germline gives CDR1 MNHEY, CDR2 SVGEGT. The V and J ends lost 2 bases and 0 bases respectively, with 7 bases between them. The CDR3 has 15 residues. This CDR3 reads CASSYSVANTGELFF. In DNA, the CDR3 is TGTGCCAGCAGTTACAGCGTCGCGAACACCGGGGAGCTGTTTTTT.